This entry concerns a single TCR beta chain. Germline values: CDR1 MDHEN, CDR2 SYDVKM. This CDR3 contains 12 residues. Trimming shortened V by 4 bases and J by 5 bases, and 8 bases separated the two germline ends. These data originate in a study of OX40 agonist ivuxolimab in advanced cancers. Only in-frame clones appear in the TCRdb table, and some are missing; sequencing was by immunoSEQ multiplex PCR. The sample shows 10,000 or so clones, under 80% of them seen only once. The chain has TRBV28 and TRBJ1-1; D uncertain. Sequencing used CD4+ or CD8+ T cells sorted from blood, obtained in a trial of the OX40 agonist ivuxolimab. This receptor was identified in an adult with an advanced solid tumor such as melanoma, head and neck, liver or kidney cancer. DNA of the CDR3: TGTGCCAGCAGTTACGGAAGGACTGAAGCTTTCTTT. This translates into CASSYGRTEAFF.